The 13 T cell receptor beta chains below come from one sample, sequenced in a study of OX40 agonist ivuxolimab in advanced cancers. Libraries were prepared by immunoSEQ multiplex PCR; TCRdb keeps only in-frame clonotypes and omits some of them. The sample consists of roughly 60,000 clones, more than 75% of them appearing once. This specimen was CD4+ or CD8+ T cells sorted from blood, taken in a trial of the OX40 agonist ivuxolimab. These receptors were obtained from an adult with an advanced solid tumor such as melanoma, head and neck, liver or kidney cancer.

The J gene is TRBJ1-1, the V gene TRBV5-1, with a tentative D call TRBD1 (6 bases). Germline assignment: CDR1 SGHRS and CDR2 YFSETQ. The CDR3 totals 16 residues. The V and J ends lost 0 bases and 4 bases respectively, with 16 bases between them. As DNA, the CDR3 is TGCGCCAGCAGCTTGGGGAACACAGGGATCGGCACTGAAGCTTTCTTT. As protein: CASSLGNTGIGTEAFF.

V and J are TRBV7-2 and TRBJ2-5, with D perhaps TRBD2 (6 bases). There are 15 residues in the CDR3. V was cut by 4 bases and J by 5 bases, with 17 bases left in between. Looked up from germline, CDR1 is SGHTA and CDR2 is FQGNSA. The CDR3 sequence is CASSYYGGSGETQYF. CDR3 in DNA: TGTGCCAGCAGCTATTATGGGGGAAGCGGGGAGACCCAGTACTTC.

The rearrangement links TRBV7-9 to TRBJ1-3; no clear D. The V gene lost 5 bases and the J gene lost 0 bases, with 14 bases spanning the gap. Germline CDR1 reads SEHNR; CDR2 reads FQNEAQ (reference sequence). The CDR3 runs to 16 residues. The CDR3 DNA reads TGTGCCAGCAGCCCCGCGCTCGGCCACTCTGGAAACACCATATATTTT. Residues: CASSPALGHSGNTIYF.

This chain uses TRBV13 with TRBJ2-7; tentatively, D is TRBD1 (6 bases). Germline lookup yields CDR1 PRHDT and CDR2 FYEKMQ (reference sequence). This CDR3 comprises 13 residues. The ends were cut back, 5 bases at V and 4 bases at J, with 12 bases in the middle. The CDR3 spells CASSIWGQYEQYF. The DNA for the CDR3 is TGTGCCAGCAGCATCTGGGGGCAGTACGAGCAGTACTTC.

The chain links TRBV7-6 to TRBJ2-5, with D uncertain. Germline CDR1 reads SGHVS; CDR2 reads FNYEAQ. The CDR3 has 13 amino acids. With 1 base removed from V and 2 bases from J, the gap between germline ends came to 5 bases. CDR3 loop: CASSLGPQETQYF. For the CDR3, the DNA is TGTGCCAGCAGCTTAGGGCCGCAAGAGACCCAGTACTTC.

V and J are TRBV19 and TRBJ1-2, with a weak D call TRBD1 (5 bases). The length of the CDR3 is 16 residues. From germline, CDR1 is LNHDA and CDR2 SQIVND (reference sequence). V gave up 2 bases and J gave up 3 bases, with 16 bases separating them. CDR3 sequence (DNA): TGTGCCAGTAGTATATTCCCGAGCCTAGGGGACTATGGCTACACCTTC. Residues: CASSIFPSLGDYGYTF.

This chain links TRBV7-9 with TRBJ1-1, with 8 positions matching TRBD1. Trimming at V came to 6 bases and at J to 1 base, leaving 13 bases not matched to a gene. Germline CDR1 reads SEHNR; CDR2 reads FQNEAQ (reference sequence). The CDR3 spans 17 residues. CDR3 DNA: TGTGCCAGCAGATCTCCCGGACAGGGCATCCCGAACACTGAAGCTTTCTTT. This codes for CASRSPGQGIPNTEAFF.

The rearrangement links TRBV20-1 to TRBJ2-2; no firm D call. Germline V CDR1 and CDR2: DFQATT, SNEGSKA (reference sequence). This CDR3 is built from 11 residues. Between the trimmed V and J ends, which lost 7 bases and 4 bases, there was a span of 7 bases. The CDR3 spells CSVGLTGELFF. For the CDR3, the DNA is TGCAGTGTAGGGCTCACCGGGGAGCTGTTTTTT.

This chain uses TRBV7-3 with TRBJ2-1, with 15 bases fitting TRBD2. Germline-derived CDR1 and CDR2 are SGHTA and FQGTGA. The junction had 8 bases not matched to a gene; V was cut back by 1 base and J by 13 bases. CDR3 size: 16 residues. The CDR3 sequence is CASSLRGLAGGHGQFF. CDR3 DNA: TGTGCCAGCAGCTTAAGAGGACTAGCGGGGGGGCATGGCCAGTTCTTC.

As DNA, the CDR3 is TGTGCCTGGAGTCCCGCTGGAGATACGCAGTATTTT. Residues: CAWSPAGDTQYF. The rearrangement links TRBV30 to TRBJ2-3; no clear D. Trimming stripped 2 bases from V and 5 bases from J, with 8 bases between. The CDR3 is made up of 12 amino acids. Per germline, CDR1 GTSNPN and CDR2 SVGIG (reference sequence).

The rearrangement uses TRBV7-3 and TRBJ2-2; the D gene is possibly TRBD2 (6 bases). CDR1 and CDR2 from the germline V gene are SGHTA and FQGTGA. The CDR3 is 17 amino acids. With 2 bases removed from V and 3 bases from J, the gap between germline ends came to 16 bases. CDR3 region: CASSLGWRGRYTGELFF. As DNA, the CDR3 is TGTGCCAGCAGCTTAGGTTGGCGGGGACGCTACACCGGGGAGCTGTTTTTT.

The rearrangement joins TRBV6-1 to TRBJ2-7; perhaps TRBD1 as D (5 bases). Germline V lookup: CDR1 MNHNS, CDR2 SASEGT. The CDR3 runs 14 residues. The germline V and J ends were trimmed by 7 bases and 3 bases, with 16 bases remaining between them. Here the CDR3 DNA reads TGTGCCAGCACTTGGTCAGGACAATTCTACGAGCAGTACTTC. Amino acids: CASTWSGQFYEQYF.

The rearrangement joins TRBV5-1 to TRBJ1-1, with D maybe TRBD1 (6 bases). Germline assignment: CDR1 SGHRS and CDR2 YFSETQ. The CDR3 sequence is 16 residues long. Trimming pared 0 bases from V and 5 bases from J, leaving 17 bases between. The CDR3 DNA follows: TGCGCCAGCAGCTTGGGCCCGGTCGGGGGGCGGACTGAAGCTTTCTTT. It translates to CASSLGPVGGRTEAFF.